This TCR beta chain stems from a study of T cells in Graves' hyperthyroidism and ophthalmopathy. The wider study: Blood from the periphery was taken at initial diagnosis, before any treatment. Findings and caveats of the study: The majority of expanded thyroid clonotypes above 0.001 also appeared in blood.

With regard to this clonotype: Its cognate antigen is unknown.

Graves' hyperthyroidism was deemed stable absent ophthalmopathy progression within 18 months. Hyperthyroidism, newly diagnosed and lasting under 2 months, affected patients aged 18 to 65. The V end was cut by 0 bases, the J end by 7 bases, with 18 bases between. CDR3 length: 16 amino acids. Germline V lookup: CDR1 MGHRA, CDR2 YSYEKL. Authors of the study amplified TCR beta CDR3 regions from RNA transcripts. The HTBI primer set drove a first-round RT-PCR of the TCR CDR3. TCRdb reprocessed the multiplex PCR reads via MiXCR and lists one record per CDR3 protein. The sample yields around 580,000 distinct CDR3 sequences, approximately 16% seen once.

The chain links TRBV4-1 to TRBJ2-5; possible D gene TRBD2, 6 bases. This TCR was sampled from a woman aged 18-29 years with Graves' hyperthyroidism. Sequencing was carried out using blood. The CDR3 coding sequence is TGCGCCAGCAGCCAAGATCCGGCAGGGTCCGGGGGGACCCAGTACTTC. Translation: CASSQDPAGSGGTQYF.